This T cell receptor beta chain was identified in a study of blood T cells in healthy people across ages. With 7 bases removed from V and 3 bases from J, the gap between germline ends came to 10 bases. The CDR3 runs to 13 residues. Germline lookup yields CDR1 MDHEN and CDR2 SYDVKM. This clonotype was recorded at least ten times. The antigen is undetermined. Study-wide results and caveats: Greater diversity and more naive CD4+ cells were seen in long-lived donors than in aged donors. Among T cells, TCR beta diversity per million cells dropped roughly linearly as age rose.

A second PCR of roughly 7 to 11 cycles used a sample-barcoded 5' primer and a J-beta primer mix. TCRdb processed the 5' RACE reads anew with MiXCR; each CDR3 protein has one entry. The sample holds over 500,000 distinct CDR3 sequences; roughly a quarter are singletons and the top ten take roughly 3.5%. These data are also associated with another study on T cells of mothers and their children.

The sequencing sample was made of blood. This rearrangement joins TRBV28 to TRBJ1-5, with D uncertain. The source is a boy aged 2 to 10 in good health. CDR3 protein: CASTVTYNQPQHF. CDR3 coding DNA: TGTGCCAGCACCGTGACGTACAATCAGCCCCAGCATTTT. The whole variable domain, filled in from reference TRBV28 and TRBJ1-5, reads DVKVTQSSRYLVKRTGEKVFLECVQDMDHENMFWYRQDPGLGLRLIYFSYDVKMKEKGDIPEGYSVSREKKERFSLILESASTNQTSMYLCASTVTYNQPQHFGDGTRLSIL.